Following are 8 T cell receptor beta chains from one sample sequenced in a study of blood T cell repertoires in COVID-19. Assay: immunoSEQ multiplex PCR; the TCRdb copy retains only in-frame clones and omits some. Of around 99,000 clones in the sample, 79% were seen once. The specimen sequenced was peripheral blood. These receptor sequences come from a woman older than 75 with active or convalescent COVID-19.

This clone was detected only once. This chain links TRBV5-4 with TRBJ2-2; 7 bases agree with TRBD2. The V segment lost 5 bases and the J segment 6 bases; nucleotides outside the gene matches: 16. The CDR3 has 17 amino acids. Germline V gives CDR1 SGHNT, CDR2 YYREEE (reference sequence). In nucleotides, the CDR3 is TGTGCCAGCAGAACTAATGCTGGCGGGAGTATCCCCGGGGAGCTGTTTTTT. This sequence encodes CASRTNAGGSIPGELFF.

J is TRBJ2-1 and V is TRBV5-8, with a possible D match to TRBD2 (5 bases). Germline V gene lookup returns CDR1 SGHTS and CDR2 YDEGEE. CDR3 length: 15 amino acids. V gave up 4 bases and J gave up 0 bases, with 11 bases separating them. The CDR3 region is CASSRWRSSYNEQFF. The CDR3 nucleotides are TGTGCCAGCAGCCGATGGAGGAGCTCCTACAATGAGCAGTTCTTC. Full variable domain (outside the CDR3, taken from reference TRBV5-8 and TRBJ2-1): EAGVTQSPTHLIKTRGQQATLRCSPISGHTSVYWYQQALGLGLQFLLWYDEGEERNRGNFPPRFSGRQFPNYSSELNVNALELEDSALYLCASSRWRSSYNEQFFGPGTRLTVL.

The chain combines TRBV2 with TRBJ2-7; D remains ambiguous. Germline assignment: CDR1 SNHLY and CDR2 FYNNEI. V was pared by 6 bases and J by 2 bases, with 8 bases between. There are 12 residues in the CDR3. DNA for the CDR3: TGTGCCAGCAGCACCCACACCTACGAGCAGTACTTC. It translates to CASSTHTYEQYF.

In the case of this clone: A junction boundary mismatches the germline segment, possibly from a read error. V is TRBV5-1 and J is TRBJ2-5; D is unresolved. From germline, CDR1 is SGHRS and CDR2 YFSETQ. The CDR3 length is 14 residues. The CDR3 coding sequence is TGTGCCAGCAGCGTTATAGCCACCCAAGAGACCCAGTACTTC. Its protein is CASSVIATQETQYF.

The chain recombines TRBV29-1 with TRBJ2-5; D unclear. This CDR3 has 12 amino acids. Trimming removed 4 bases at V and 1 base at J, with 7 bases between. Per germline, CDR1 SQVTM and CDR2 ANQGSEA. The CDR3 nucleotides are TGCAGCGTTGGGCAGGCCCAAGAGACCCAGTACTTC. Translation: CSVGQAQETQYF. Complete variable domain (other parts from reference TRBV29-1 and TRBJ2-5): SAVISQKPSRDICQRGTSLTIQCQVDSQVTMMFWYRQQPGQSLTLIATANQGSEATYESGFVIDKFPISRPNLTFSTLTVSNMSPEDSSIYLCSVGQAQETQYFGPGTRLLVL.

This rearrangement joins TRBV9 to TRBJ2-3; TRBD1 is a possible D gene (5 bases). The germline V and J ends were trimmed by 4 bases and 5 bases, with 11 bases remaining between them. Germline assignment: CDR1 SGDLS and CDR2 YYNGEE. The CDR3 length is 13 residues. This chain's CDR3 is CASSTRRGDTQYF. The CDR3 DNA follows: TGTGCCAGCAGCACCCGTAGGGGAGATACGCAGTATTTT.

The rearrangement links TRBV11-3 to TRBJ2-3, with D hard to call. This CDR3 region has 13 residues. Germline assignment: CDR1 SGHNT and CDR2 YENEEA. Between the trimmed V and J ends, which lost 4 bases and 2 bases, there was a span of 7 bases. CDR3 nucleotides: TGTGCCAGCAGCTCCCCAAACACAGATACGCAGTATTTT. Encoded protein: CASSSPNTDTQYF.

CDR3 in amino acids: CASSPGGTVPDTQYF. CDR3 bases: TGTGCCAGCAGCCCGGGGGGGACGGTTCCAGATACGCAGTATTTT. V usage is TRBV5-5 and J usage is TRBJ2-3; 8 bases line up with TRBD2. The length of the CDR3 is 15 residues. From germline, CDR1 is SGHKS and CDR2 YYEKEE (reference sequence). After removal of 4 bases from V and 4 bases from J, the junction contained 8 bases not matched to a gene.